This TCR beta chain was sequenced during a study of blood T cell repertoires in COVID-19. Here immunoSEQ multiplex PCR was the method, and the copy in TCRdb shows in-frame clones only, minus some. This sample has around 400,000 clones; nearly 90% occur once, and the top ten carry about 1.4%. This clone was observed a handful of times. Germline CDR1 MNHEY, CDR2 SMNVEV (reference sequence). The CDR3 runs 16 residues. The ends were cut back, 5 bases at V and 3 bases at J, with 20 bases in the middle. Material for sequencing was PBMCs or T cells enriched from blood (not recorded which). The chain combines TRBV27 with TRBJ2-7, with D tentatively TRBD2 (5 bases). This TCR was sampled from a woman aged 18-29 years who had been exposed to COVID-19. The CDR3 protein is CASSIPGRVRDYEQYF. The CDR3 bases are TGTGCCAGCAGTATCCCCGGGCGGGTCAGAGACTACGAGCAGTACTTC.